This TCR gamma chain was recovered during a study of Vδ1+ human thymocytes (dated by TCRdb to between 2018 and 2020). For the study in its entirety: The study characterised mRNA-level TRG and TRD CDR3 repertoires of highly purified Vdelta1+ thymocytes from young children as a data resource. Validation of the multiplex-based CDR3 amplicon strategy against 5'RACE-based CDR3 amplicon generation methods had been performed previously. On the study overall, not on this receptor specifically: Although sort purity was high, roughly a fifth of thymic TRD sequences were Vdelta2 (with a few Vdelta3), in contrast to the peripheral blood Vdelta1+ controls. Numerous TRG clonotypes were shared among donors (up to 6.9x10^3), while TRD repertoires were essentially private (a maximum of roughly 120 shared). The thymic TRG and TRD repertoires appeared highly polyclonal, with Gaussian CDR3 length distributions, in contrast to the oligoclonal repertoires of peripheral blood. The authors advised highly purified populations and single-cell validation, since unexpected Vdelta2 sequences could cause misinterpretation of bulk repertoire data. Because no clustering by age or sex was seen, donors were not stratified by age or sex in the analyses.

The CDR3 sequence holds 17 residues, the cysteine and phenylalanine included. Only the CDR3 DNA is retained, 51 bases long and in frame from the first base. The germline V gene yields VENAVY for CDR1 and YDSYNSRV for CDR2. Thymic samples were depleted of alphabeta T cells, then CD3+ TCRVdelta1+ TCRVdelta2- thymocytes were FACS-sorted. The purity of the sorted Vdelta1+ thymocytes was between roughly 98% and 99.6%. Thymic specimens came from 8 paediatric patients undergoing corrective cardiac surgery, aged from roughly 5 days to 16 months. Thymic tissue was dispersed, and mononuclear cells were isolated on a Histopaque-1077 density gradient. For staining, the antibodies used were anti-TCRVdelta1 clone TS8.2, anti-TCRVdelta2 clone B6, anti-CD3 clone HIT3a and anti-TCRalphabeta clone IP26. RNA extraction was performed with the RNeasy mini kit, and reverse transcription was done with Superscript III. To generate the CDR3 amplicons, a multiplex PCR was run using pooled V-gene forward primers together with a constant-region reverse primer that carried Illumina adaptor overhangs. After gel purification, the amplicons were indexed with Nextera index primers over approximately 8 extra PCR cycles and then purified using AMPure XP beads. Libraries were sequenced on an Illumina MiSeq with paired-end 250 bp reads, dual indexing and roughly 19% PhiX spike-in. In the source study's methods: Reads were quality checked with FastQC, and TRG read pairs were merged with ea-utils fastq-join. Annotation of sequences was performed with IMGT/HighV-QUEST, only productive sequences with unambiguous V-gene assignment were retained, and clonotypes were defined by identical CDR3 sequence. For downstream analysis, the tools were VDJtools 1.1.1, tcR 2.2.3, Treemap and vegan Shannon diversity in R 3.4.4. Via CATT, TCRdb reprocessed the public reads, and rows with identical DNA were then joined. These V and J calls derive from TCRdb rather than the authors' analysis. This sample comprises over 20,000 gamma-chain clones, roughly 13% of them detected only once. The ten largest clonotypes hold roughly 2% of the sample.

As for this clone: Its recognized antigen is unknown. At one boundary the junction diverges from the germline segment, which might be a read error.

The V and J segments used are TRGV8 and TRGJ1 or TRGJ2. The receptor comes from a child under two years old who had congenital heart surgery. Specimen: Vdelta1+ gamma-delta thymocytes from the thymus. In light of the paper, this sample's cell subset or site label describes: FACS-sorted CD3+ TCRalphabeta- TCRVdelta1+ TCRVdelta2- thymocytes. At the DNA level, the sequence is TGTGCCACCTGGGATAGTCCCCACCTTTGGAATTATTATAAGCAACTCTTT. It translates as CATWDSPHLWNYYKQLF.